This TCR beta chain was identified during a study of PD-L1 blockade in urothelial cancer. Study at large: Investigators checked blood 3 weeks (second dose) and 6 weeks after treatment start.

Each PCR contained spiked-in synthetic TCR analog templates. Using immunoSEQ multiplex PCR, the repertoire was profiled, and TCRdb retains in-frame clones only, with some absent. The data hold approximately 100,000 clones, with about 85% observed a single time. General study results and limits: Better survival was predicted by below-median pretreatment blood TCR clonality.

Germline V lookup: CDR1 SGDLS, CDR2 YYNGEE. This CDR3 comprises 14 residues. V was shortened by 0 bases and J by 11 bases, with 17 bases between the two germline ends. Turning to this clone: Its antigen remains unknown.

The chain uses TRBV9 and TRBJ1-1; D unclear. This clonotype was sampled from a man aged 45-60 years with urothelial cancer. The sequences come from PBMCs, collected around atezolizumab (anti-PD-L1) treatment. CDR3 sequence (DNA): TGTGCCAGCAGCGTAGGAGGTGGGTTCGGTACGGCTTTCTTT. It specifies CASSVGGGFGTAFF. The full variable domain, in which reference TRBV9 and TRBJ1-1 provide the parts outside the CDR3, is DSGVTQTPKHLITATGQRVTLRCSPRSGDLSVYWYQQSLDQGLQFLIQYYNGEERAKGNILERFSAQQFPDLHSELNLSSLELGDSALYFCASSVGGGFGTAFFGQGTRLTVV.